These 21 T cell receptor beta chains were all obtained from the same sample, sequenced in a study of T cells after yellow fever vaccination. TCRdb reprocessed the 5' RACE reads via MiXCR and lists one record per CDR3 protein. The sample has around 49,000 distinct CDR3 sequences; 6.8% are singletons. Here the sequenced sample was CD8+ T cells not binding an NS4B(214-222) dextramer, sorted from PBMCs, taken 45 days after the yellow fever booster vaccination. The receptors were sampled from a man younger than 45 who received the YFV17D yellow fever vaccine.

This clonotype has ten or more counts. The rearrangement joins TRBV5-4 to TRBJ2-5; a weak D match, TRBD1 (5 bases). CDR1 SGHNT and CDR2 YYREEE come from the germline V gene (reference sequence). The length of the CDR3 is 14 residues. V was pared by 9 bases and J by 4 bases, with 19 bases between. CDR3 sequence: CATMEIGVVETQYF. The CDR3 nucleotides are TGTGCCACTATGGAGATAGGGGTGGTAGAGACCCAGTACTTC.

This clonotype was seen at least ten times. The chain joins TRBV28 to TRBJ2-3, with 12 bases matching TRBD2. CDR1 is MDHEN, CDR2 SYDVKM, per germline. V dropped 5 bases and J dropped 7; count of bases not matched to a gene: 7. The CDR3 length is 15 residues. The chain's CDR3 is CASSRPTSGSYTQYF. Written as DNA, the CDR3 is TGTGCCAGCAGTCGCCCGACTAGCGGGAGCTATACGCAGTATTTT.

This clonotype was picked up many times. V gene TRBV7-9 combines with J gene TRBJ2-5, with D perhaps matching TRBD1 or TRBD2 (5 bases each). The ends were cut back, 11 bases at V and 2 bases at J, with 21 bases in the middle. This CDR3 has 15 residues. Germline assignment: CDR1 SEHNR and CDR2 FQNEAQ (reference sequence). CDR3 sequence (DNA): TGTGCCGTCATCGGGGCAGGGCGTAAACAAGAGACCCAGTACTTC. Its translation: CAVIGAGRKQETQYF.

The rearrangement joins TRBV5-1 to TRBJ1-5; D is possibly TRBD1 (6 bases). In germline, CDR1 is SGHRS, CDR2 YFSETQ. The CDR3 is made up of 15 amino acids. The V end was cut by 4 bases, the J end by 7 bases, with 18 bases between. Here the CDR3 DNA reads TGCGCCAGCAGCACCCTTCCGGGGGCCGGCCAGCCCCAGCATTTT. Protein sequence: CASSTLPGAGQPQHF.

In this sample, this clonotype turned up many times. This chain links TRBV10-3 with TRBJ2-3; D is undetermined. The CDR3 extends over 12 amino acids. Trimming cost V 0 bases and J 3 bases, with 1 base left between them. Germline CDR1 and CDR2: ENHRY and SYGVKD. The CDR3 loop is CAISESTDTQYF. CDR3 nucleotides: TGTGCCATCAGTGAGTCAACAGATACGCAGTATTTT.

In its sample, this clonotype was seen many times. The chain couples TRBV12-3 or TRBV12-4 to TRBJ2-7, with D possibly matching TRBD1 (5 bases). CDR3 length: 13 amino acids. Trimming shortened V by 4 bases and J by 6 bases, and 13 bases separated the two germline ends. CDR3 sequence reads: CASSSPGQGEQYF. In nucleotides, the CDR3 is TGTGCCAGCAGTTCCCCCGGCCAGGGCGAGCAGTACTTC.

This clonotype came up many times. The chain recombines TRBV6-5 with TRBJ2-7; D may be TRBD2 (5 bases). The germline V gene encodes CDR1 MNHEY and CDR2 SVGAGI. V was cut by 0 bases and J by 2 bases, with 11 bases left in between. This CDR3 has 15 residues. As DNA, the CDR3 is TGTGCCAGCAGTTACTCGACTGACGGGACCTACGAGCAGTACTTC. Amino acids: CASSYSTDGTYEQYF.

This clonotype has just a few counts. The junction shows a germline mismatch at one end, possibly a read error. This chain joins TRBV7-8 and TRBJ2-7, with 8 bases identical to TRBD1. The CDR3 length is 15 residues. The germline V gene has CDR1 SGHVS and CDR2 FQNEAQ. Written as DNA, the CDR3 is TGTGCCAGCAGCTTAGTTGCAGGGGGCTCCAACGAGCAGTACTTC. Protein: CASSLVAGGSNEQYF.

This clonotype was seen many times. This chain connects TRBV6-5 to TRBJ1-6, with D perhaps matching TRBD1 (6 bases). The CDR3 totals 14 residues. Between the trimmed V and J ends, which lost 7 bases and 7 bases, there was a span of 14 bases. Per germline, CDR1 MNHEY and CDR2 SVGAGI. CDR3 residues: CASKLTGRNSPLHF. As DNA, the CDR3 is TGTGCCAGCAAACTGACAGGCAGGAATTCACCCCTCCACTTT.

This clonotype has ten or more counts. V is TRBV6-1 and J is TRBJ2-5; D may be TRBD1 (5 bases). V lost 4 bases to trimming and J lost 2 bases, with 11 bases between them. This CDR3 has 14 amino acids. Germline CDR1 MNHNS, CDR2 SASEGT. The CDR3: CASSADRIQETQYF. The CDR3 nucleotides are TGTGCCAGCAGTGCCGACAGAATACAAGAGACCCAGTACTTC.

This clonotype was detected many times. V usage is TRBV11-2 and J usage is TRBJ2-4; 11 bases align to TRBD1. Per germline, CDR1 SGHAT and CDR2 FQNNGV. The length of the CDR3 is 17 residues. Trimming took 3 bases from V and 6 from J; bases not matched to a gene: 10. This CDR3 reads CASSFGTGGRALNIQYF. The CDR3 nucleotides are TGTGCCAGCAGCTTTGGGACAGGGGGGCGCGCTTTAAACATTCAGTACTTC.

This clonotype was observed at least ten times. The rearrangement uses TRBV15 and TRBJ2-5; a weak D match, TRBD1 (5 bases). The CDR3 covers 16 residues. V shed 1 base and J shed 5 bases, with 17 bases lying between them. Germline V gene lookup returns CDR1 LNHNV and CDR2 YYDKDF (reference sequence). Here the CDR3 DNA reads TGTGCCACCAGCAGAGGCCAGGGTTTCTCCGGGGAGACCCAGTACTTC. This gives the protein CATSRGQGFSGETQYF. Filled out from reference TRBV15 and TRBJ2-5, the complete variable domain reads DAMVIQNPRYQVTQFGKPVTLSCSQTLNHNVMYWYQQKSSQAPKLLFHYYDKDFNNEADTPDNFQSRRPNTSFCFLDIRSPGLGDTAMYLCATSRGQGFSGETQYFGPGTRLLVL.

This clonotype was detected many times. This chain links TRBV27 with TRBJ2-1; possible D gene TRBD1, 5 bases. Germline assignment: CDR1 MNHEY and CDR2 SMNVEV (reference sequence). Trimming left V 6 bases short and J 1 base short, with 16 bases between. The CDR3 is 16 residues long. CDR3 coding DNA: TGTGCCAGCAGCCCCGTGATAGCAGGGTCCTACAATGAGCAGTTCTTC. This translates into CASSPVIAGSYNEQFF.

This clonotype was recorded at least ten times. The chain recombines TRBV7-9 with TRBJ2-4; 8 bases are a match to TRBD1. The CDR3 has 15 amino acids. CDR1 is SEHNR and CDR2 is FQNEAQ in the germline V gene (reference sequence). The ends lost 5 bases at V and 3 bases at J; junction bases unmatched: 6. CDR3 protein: CASSLTGDGKNIQYF. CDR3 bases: TGTGCCAGCAGCCTGACAGGGGATGGCAAAAACATTCAGTACTTC.

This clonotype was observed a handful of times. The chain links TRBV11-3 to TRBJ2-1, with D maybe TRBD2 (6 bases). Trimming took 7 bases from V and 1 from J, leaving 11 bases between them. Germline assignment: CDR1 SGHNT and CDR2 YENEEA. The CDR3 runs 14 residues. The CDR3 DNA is TGTGCCAGCACCTTCGGGACTTCCTACAATGAGCAGTTCTTC. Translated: CASTFGTSYNEQFF.

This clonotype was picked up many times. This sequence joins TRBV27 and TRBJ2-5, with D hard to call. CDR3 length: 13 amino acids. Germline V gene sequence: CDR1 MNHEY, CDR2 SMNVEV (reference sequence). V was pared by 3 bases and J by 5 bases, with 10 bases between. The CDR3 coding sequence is TGTGCCAGCAGTTTTCTCTTGGGTGAGACCCAGTACTTC. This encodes CASSFLLGETQYF.

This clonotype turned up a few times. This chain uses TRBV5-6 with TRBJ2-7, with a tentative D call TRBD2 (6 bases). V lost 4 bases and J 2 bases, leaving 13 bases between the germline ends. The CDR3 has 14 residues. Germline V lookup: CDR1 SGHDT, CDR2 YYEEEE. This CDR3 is CASSETSMAYEQYF. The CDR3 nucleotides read TGTGCCAGCAGCGAGACTAGTATGGCCTACGAGCAGTACTTC.

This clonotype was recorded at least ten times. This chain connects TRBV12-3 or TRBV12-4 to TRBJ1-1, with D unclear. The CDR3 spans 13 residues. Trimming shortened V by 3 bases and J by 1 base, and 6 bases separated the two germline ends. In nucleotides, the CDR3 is TGTGCCAGCAGTTTTGGCGGGAACACTGAAGCTTTCTTT. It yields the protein CASSFGGNTEAFF.

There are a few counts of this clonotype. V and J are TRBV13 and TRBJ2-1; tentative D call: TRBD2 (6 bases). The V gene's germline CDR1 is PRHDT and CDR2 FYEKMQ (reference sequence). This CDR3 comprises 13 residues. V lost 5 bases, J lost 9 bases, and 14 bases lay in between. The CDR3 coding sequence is TGTGCCAGCAGCCACACAACGGGGGTTGAGCAGTTCTTC. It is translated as CASSHTTGVEQFF.

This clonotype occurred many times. The CDR3 loop reads CASDVFPSNEQFF. The CDR3 bases are TGTGCCAGCGACGTATTCCCTTCAAATGAGCAGTTCTTC. V and J are TRBV2 and TRBJ2-1, with D unresolved. V was clipped by 8 bases and J by 7 bases, with 15 bases between them. This CDR3 has 13 residues. CDR1 is SNHLY and CDR2 is FYNNEI in the germline V gene.

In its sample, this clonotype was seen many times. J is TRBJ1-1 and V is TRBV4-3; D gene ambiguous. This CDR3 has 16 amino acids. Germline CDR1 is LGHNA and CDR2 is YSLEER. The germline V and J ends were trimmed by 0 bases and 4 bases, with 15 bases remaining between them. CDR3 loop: CASSQEQRTLSTEAFF. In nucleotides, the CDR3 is TGCGCCAGCAGCCAAGAACAGCGGACCTTAAGCACTGAAGCTTTCTTT.